These 23 T cell receptor beta chains were sequenced from one sample in a study of T cell repertoires in aging, cancer and after chemotherapy. Rearranged V-D-J TRB sequences were amplified with a mixed TRB-A/B primer pool. A single record per CDR3 protein comes from TCRdb applying MiXCR to the multiplex PCR reads. The sample includes 1,000 to 1,500 distinct CDR3 sequences, roughly 27% of them seen just once. The template was genomic DNA from peripheral blood, not RNA. Specimen: blood. These TCRs come from a human donor with a blood cancer.

This clonotype is large by share. The chain links TRBV27 to TRBJ2-7, with D possibly being TRBD1 (5 bases). From germline, CDR1 is MNHEY and CDR2 SMNVEV (reference sequence). This CDR3 is 12 amino acids long. The germline V and J ends were trimmed by 5 bases and 6 bases, with 11 bases remaining between them. The CDR3, as DNA: TGTGCCAGCAGTGTTGGGGCAGGCGAGCAGTACTTC. This encodes CASSVGAGEQYF.

V and J are TRBV6-1 and TRBJ2-3, with a weak D call TRBD1 (6 bases). The germline V gene encodes CDR1 MNHNS and CDR2 SASEGT. The CDR3 runs to 14 residues. V lost 4 bases and J 5 bases, leaving 13 bases between the germline ends. DNA of the CDR3: TGTGCCAGCAGTGTAGGTCAGGGGAAAGATACGCAGTATTTT. This sequence encodes CASSVGQGKDTQYF.

V is TRBV27 and J is TRBJ1-2; tentatively, D is TRBD1 (6 bases). There are 11 residues in the CDR3. V lost 8 bases to trimming and J lost 2 bases, with 6 bases between them. Per the germline V gene, CDR1 is MNHEY and CDR2 is SMNVEV (reference sequence). CDR3 sequence: CASQGNYGYTF. For the CDR3, the DNA is TGTGCCAGCCAGGGGAACTATGGCTACACCTTC.

The genes are TRBV6-2 or TRBV6-3 and TRBJ2-5; 14 bases are shared with TRBD2. CDR3 length: 16 amino acids. Germline CDR1 is MNHEY and CDR2 is SVGEGT. The trim removed 5 bases at V and 5 bases at J, leaving 7 bases unmatched. CDR3 protein: CASSQTSGGARETQYF. CDR3 DNA: TGTGCCAGCAGTCAGACTAGCGGGGGGGCGCGTGAGACCCAGTACTTC.

The rearrangement joins TRBV11-1 to TRBJ2-1; TRBD2 agrees at 12 bases. V lost 3 bases to trimming and J lost 8 bases; unmatched junction nucleotides: 2. Germline V gives CDR1 SGHAT, CDR2 FQDESV (reference sequence). CDR3 length: 14 residues. CDR3 bases: TGTGCCAGCAGCTTGGGACTAGCGGGTCATGAGCAGTTCTTC. Translation: CASSLGLAGHEQFF.

The chain joins TRBV6-4 to TRBJ2-7, with TRBD2 matching 12 bases. CDR1 MRHNA and CDR2 SNTAGT come from the germline V gene. The CDR3 loop spans 15 amino acids. The DNA for the CDR3 is TGTGTTAGCAGTGAAGGACTAGCGGGGACCTACGAGCAGTACTTC. Protein sequence: CVSSEGLAGTYEQYF.

This clonotype counts as large. J is TRBJ2-3 and V is TRBV7-6, with 9 bases aligning to TRBD2. The CDR3 has 16 amino acids. Losses at the gene ends were 0 bases for V and 2 bases for J; bases not matched to a gene: 3. CDR1 and CDR2 (germline): SGHVS, FNYEAQ. The CDR3 sequence is CASSLALAGFTDTQYF. The CDR3 DNA reads as TGTGCCAGCAGCTTAGCGCTAGCGGGGTTCACAGATACGCAGTATTTT. The full variable domain, rest sourced from reference TRBV7-6 and TRBJ2-3, is GAGVSQSPRYKVTKRGQDVALRCDPISGHVSLYWYRQALGQGPEFLTYFNYEAQQDKSGLPNDRFSAERPEGSISTLTIQRTEQRDSAMYRCASSLALAGFTDTQYFGPGTRLTVL.

This chain's CDR3 is CAWGGAGGGAFF. Written as DNA, the CDR3 is TGTGCCTGGGGGGGGGCGGGGGGGGGAGCTTTCTTT. The chain combines TRBV30 with TRBJ1-1; D perhaps matches TRBD1 (6 bases). Trimming cost V 5 bases and J 10 bases, with 17 bases left between them. The CDR3 sequence is 12 residues long. Germline loops: CDR1 GTSNPN, CDR2 SVGIG (reference sequence). Complete variable domain (other parts from reference TRBV30 and TRBJ1-1): SQTIHQWPATLVQPVGSPLSLECTVEGTSNPNLYWYRQAAGRGLQLLFYSVGIGQISSEVPQNLSASRPQDRQFILSSKKLLLSDSGFYLCAWGGAGGGAFFGQGTRLTVV.

By proportion, this clonotype is medium-sized. The V call is TRBV7-9, the J call TRBJ1-4, with 11 bases fitting TRBD1. Germline V gene lookup returns CDR1 SEHNR and CDR2 FQNEAQ (reference sequence). The CDR3 has 17 residues. Germline trimming cut 4 bases from V and 9 bases from J; bases unmatched to any gene: 13. CDR3 coding DNA: TGTGCCAGCAGCTCCGGGACAGGGGGTGTCGCGAATAAAAAACTGTTTTTT. Its protein is CASSSGTGGVANKKLFF.

In its sample, this clonotype ranks as large. This CDR3 reads CSGCTDTQYF. The CDR3 coding sequence is TGCAGCGGGTGCACAGATACGCAGTATTTT. The chain combines TRBV29-1 with TRBJ2-3; D remains unclear. In germline, CDR1 is SQVTM, CDR2 ANQGSEA. Between the trimmed V and J ends, which lost 7 bases and 1 base, there was a span of 3 bases. The CDR3 is 10 residues long.

This clonotype is deemed medium-sized. The chain has TRBV20-1 and TRBJ2-7; TRBD1 matches 10 bases. The ends lost 2 bases at V and 7 bases at J; junction bases unmatched: 8. Germline V lookup: CDR1 DFQATT, CDR2 SNEGSKA (reference sequence). The CDR3 consists of 14 residues. As DNA, the CDR3 is TGCAGTGCTAGATCAGGACAGGGGGATTGGGAGCAGTACTTC. Protein sequence: CSARSGQGDWEQYF.

This clonotype rates as medium-sized. The chain is built from TRBV4-2 and TRBJ2-3, with D hard to call. V was shortened by 1 base and J by 2 bases, with 7 bases between the two germline ends. Germline assignment: CDR1 LGHNA and CDR2 YNFKEQ. The CDR3 extends over 14 amino acids. The CDR3 protein is CASSQVQFTDTQYF. CDR3 bases: TGTGCCAGCAGCCAAGTCCAATTCACAGATACGCAGTATTTT.

This clonotype rates as hyperexpanded. The CDR3 nucleotides read TGTGCCAGCAGCTTGGAAGGGGGAAACACCATATATTTT. It specifies CASSLEGGNTIYF. The rearrangement links TRBV5-4 to TRBJ1-3; no clear D. V was clipped by 0 bases and J by 4 bases, with 5 bases between them. The length of the CDR3 is 13 residues. The germline gives CDR1 SGHNT, CDR2 YYREEE (reference sequence).

This clonotype is labeled medium-sized. The chain is built from TRBV30 and TRBJ1-3, with D perhaps matching TRBD1 (5 bases). The CDR3 consists of 15 residues. Germline CDR1 and CDR2: GTSNPN and SVGIG (reference sequence). V lost 4 bases to trimming and J lost 3 bases, with 16 bases between them. The CDR3 nucleotides are TGTGCCTGGATAGGTCAGGGAGGCTTTGGAAACACCATATATTTT. Protein sequence: CAWIGQGGFGNTIYF.

The chain employs TRBV5-4 and TRBJ1-2, with TRBD1 as a possible D gene (6 bases). CDR1 is SGHNT and CDR2 is YYREEE in the germline V gene (reference sequence). The CDR3 is made up of 14 amino acids. V was clipped by 2 bases and J by 6 bases, with 14 bases between them. Here the CDR3 DNA reads TGTGCCAGCAGCTTTCCAGGGGCCGTTGATGGCTACACCTTC. Translated, it gives CASSFPGAVDGYTF.

The chain combines TRBV6-2 or TRBV6-3 with TRBJ2-3; 13 bases are shared with TRBD2. CDR3 length equals 17 residues. CDR1 and CDR2 (germline): MNHEY, SVGEGT. Trimming removed 6 bases from V and 4 bases from J; junction bases left unmatched: 10. The CDR3 region is CASRRRTSGSSADTQYF. CDR3 sequence (DNA): TGTGCCAGCAGACGGCGGACTAGCGGGAGTAGCGCAGATACGCAGTATTTT.

The J gene is TRBJ2-1, the V gene TRBV19; 15 bases are shared with TRBD2. The CDR3 totals 17 residues. V shed 5 bases and J 5 bases; nucleotides not matched to a gene: 7. Germline CDR1 LNHDA, CDR2 SQIVND (reference sequence). The CDR3 loop is CASSHPGLAGGDNEQFF. In DNA, the CDR3 is TGTGCCAGTAGTCACCCAGGACTAGCGGGGGGGGACAATGAGCAGTTCTTC.

To note about this clonotype: The DNA is omitted, as the CDR3 cannot be located on it reliably, and the CDR3 follows TCRdb's listing. The chain links TRBV7-5 to TRBJ2-1; TRBD2 is the table's D call and was not checked against the DNA. TRBV7-5 is recorded as a pseudogene. The CDR3 spans 18 residues, counting both ends. CDR3 region: CISVPEAPGLAVGNEQFF.

The chain uses TRBV20-1 and TRBJ1-6; 7 bases are shared with TRBD1. V was pared by 1 base and J by 8 bases, with 8 bases of the junction left unmatched. Germline values: CDR1 DFQATT, CDR2 SNEGSKA (reference sequence). The CDR3 loop spans 15 amino acids. In DNA form, the CDR3 reads TGCAGTGCTAGAGTCCGGGGGACAGTCGATTCACCCCTCCACTTT. This sequence encodes CSARVRGTVDSPLHF.

Relative to its sample, this clonotype is medium-sized. The rearrangement links TRBV6-4 to TRBJ1-5; D ambiguous. The CDR3 is 13 residues long. Germline CDR1 MRHNA, CDR2 SNTAGT. V shed 2 bases and J shed 4 bases, with 6 bases lying between them. As DNA, the CDR3 is TGTGCCAGCAGTGACAGGGAAAATCAGCCCCAGCATTTT. Encoded protein: CASSDRENQPQHF.

The chain's CDR3 is CASSQGTGAGNQPQHF. The CDR3 nucleotides are TGCGCCAGCAGCCAAGGGACAGGGGCGGGCAATCAGCCCCAGCATTTT. This sequence joins TRBV4-1 and TRBJ1-5; TRBD1 agrees at 9 bases. The J segment lost 2 bases and the V segment lost 1 base, leaving 3 bases of the junction unmatched. The CDR3 consists of 16 residues. CDR1 and CDR2 (germline): MGHRA, YSYEKL.

In its sample, this clonotype is large. The genes are TRBV6-5 and TRBJ2-2, with D maybe TRBD1 (6 bases). CDR1 is MNHEY, CDR2 SVGAGI, per germline. Trimming removed 2 bases at V and 2 bases at J, with 12 bases between. This CDR3 spans 16 amino acids. CDR3 DNA sequence: TGTGCCAGCAGTTACGAGGGCAGGGGAAACACCGGGGAGCTGTTTTTT. Protein: CASSYEGRGNTGELFF.

This clonotype ranks as large. V gene TRBV6-5 combines with J gene TRBJ2-1; 9 positions match TRBD2. This CDR3 spans 15 amino acids. Germline CDR1 and CDR2: MNHEY and SVGAGI. Trimming cost V 7 bases and J 9 bases; bases outside gene matches: 13. The CDR3 spells CASTHILAGYVEQFF. CDR3 nucleotides: TGTGCCAGCACCCACATCCTAGCGGGGTACGTTGAGCAGTTCTTC.